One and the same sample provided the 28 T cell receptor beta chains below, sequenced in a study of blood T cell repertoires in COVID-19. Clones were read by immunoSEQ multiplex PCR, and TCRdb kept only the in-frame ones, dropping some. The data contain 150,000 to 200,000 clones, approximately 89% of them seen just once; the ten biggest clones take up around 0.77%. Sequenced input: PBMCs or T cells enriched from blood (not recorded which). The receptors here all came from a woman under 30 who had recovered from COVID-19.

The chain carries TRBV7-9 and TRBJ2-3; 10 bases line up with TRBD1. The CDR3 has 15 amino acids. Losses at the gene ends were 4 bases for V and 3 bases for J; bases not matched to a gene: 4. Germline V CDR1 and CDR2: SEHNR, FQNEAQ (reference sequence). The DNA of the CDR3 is TGTGCCAGCAGCTCCGGGACAGGGGATACAGATACGCAGTATTTT. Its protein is CASSSGTGDTDTQYF.

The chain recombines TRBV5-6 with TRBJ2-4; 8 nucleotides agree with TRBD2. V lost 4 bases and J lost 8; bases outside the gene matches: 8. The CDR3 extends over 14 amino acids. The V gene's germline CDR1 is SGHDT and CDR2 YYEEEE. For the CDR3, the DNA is TGTGCCAGCAGCGGGACTAGTCCGTGGGACATTCAGTACTTC. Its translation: CASSGTSPWDIQYF.

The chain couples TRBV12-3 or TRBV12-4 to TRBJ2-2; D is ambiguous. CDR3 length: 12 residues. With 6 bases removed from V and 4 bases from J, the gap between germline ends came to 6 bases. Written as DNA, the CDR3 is TGTGCCAGCAGCCCCTTCACCGGGGAGCTGTTTTTT. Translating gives CASSPFTGELFF.

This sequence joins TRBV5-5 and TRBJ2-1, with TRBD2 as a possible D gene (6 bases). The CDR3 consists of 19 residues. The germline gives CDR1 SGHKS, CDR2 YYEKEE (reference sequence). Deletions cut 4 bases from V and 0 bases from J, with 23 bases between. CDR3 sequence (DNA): TGTGCCAGCAGCCCCGAGATGACTAGACCGACAAGCTCCTACAATGAGCAGTTCTTC. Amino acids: CASSPEMTRPTSSYNEQFF.

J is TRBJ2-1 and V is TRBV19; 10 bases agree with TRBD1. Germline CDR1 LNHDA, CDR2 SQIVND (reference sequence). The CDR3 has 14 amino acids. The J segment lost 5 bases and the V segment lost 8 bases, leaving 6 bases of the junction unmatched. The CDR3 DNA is TGTGCCAGTGGACCCGGGACAGGGGACAATGAGCAGTTCTTC. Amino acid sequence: CASGPGTGDNEQFF.

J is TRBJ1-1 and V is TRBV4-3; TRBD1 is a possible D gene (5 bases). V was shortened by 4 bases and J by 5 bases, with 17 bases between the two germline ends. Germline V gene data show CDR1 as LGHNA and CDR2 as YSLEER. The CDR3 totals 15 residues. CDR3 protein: CASSLHPQGGTEAFF. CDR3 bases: TGCGCCAGCAGCCTTCATCCCCAGGGAGGGACTGAAGCTTTCTTT.

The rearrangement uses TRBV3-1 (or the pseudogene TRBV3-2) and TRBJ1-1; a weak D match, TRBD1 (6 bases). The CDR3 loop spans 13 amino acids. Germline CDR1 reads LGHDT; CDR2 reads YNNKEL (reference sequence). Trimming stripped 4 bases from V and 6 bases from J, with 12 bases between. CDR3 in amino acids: CASSLQGSSEAFF. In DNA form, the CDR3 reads TGTGCCAGCAGCCTCCAGGGGAGTTCTGAAGCTTTCTTT.

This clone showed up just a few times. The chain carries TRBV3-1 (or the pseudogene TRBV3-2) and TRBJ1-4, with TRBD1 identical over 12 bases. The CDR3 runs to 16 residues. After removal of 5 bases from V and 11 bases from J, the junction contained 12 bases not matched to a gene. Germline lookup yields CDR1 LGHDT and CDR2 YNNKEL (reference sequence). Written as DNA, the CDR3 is TGTGCCAGCAGCGAACGGTCCGGGACAGGGGGCGCGAAACTGTTTTTT. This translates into CASSERSGTGGAKLFF.

The CDR3 nucleotides are TGTGCCAGCAGTTTATCGTGGGGGCCTAATGAAAAACTGTTTTTT. It specifies CASSLSWGPNEKLFF. V is TRBV27 and J is TRBJ1-4, with D possibly being TRBD1 (6 bases). The CDR3 has 15 amino acids. V was shortened by 0 bases and J by 3 bases, with 8 bases between the two germline ends. Germline loops: CDR1 MNHEY, CDR2 SMNVEV (reference sequence).

The CDR3 bases are TGTGCCAGCTCACCAGCGTCAGGGATCTCCTACGAGCAGTACTTC. Its translation is CASSPASGISYEQYF. The chain carries TRBV18 and TRBJ2-7; D is perhaps TRBD1 (5 bases). The V gene's germline CDR1 is KGHSH and CDR2 LQKENI. Between the trimmed V and J ends, which lost 2 bases and 0 bases, there was a span of 11 bases. This CDR3 has 15 amino acids.

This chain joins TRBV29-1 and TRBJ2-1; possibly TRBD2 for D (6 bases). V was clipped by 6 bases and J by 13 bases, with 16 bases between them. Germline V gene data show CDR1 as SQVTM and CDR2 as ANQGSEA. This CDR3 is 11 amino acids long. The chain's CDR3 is CSVGGALSQFF. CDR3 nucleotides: TGCAGCGTCGGGGGAGCACTTTCCCAGTTCTTC.

DNA for the CDR3: TGCGCCAGCAGCTTGGGGGCCGGGGAGAATTCTAATCGGTACAACACCATATATTTT. Protein product: CASSLGAGENSNRYNTIYF. This sequence joins TRBV5-1 and TRBJ1-3; no reliable D call. Trimming cost V 0 bases and J 7 bases, with 26 bases left between them. The CDR3 runs 19 residues. Germline V gene data show CDR1 as SGHRS and CDR2 as YFSETQ. The full variable domain, with the rest looked up from reference TRBV5-1 and TRBJ1-3, is KAGVTQTPRYLIKTRGQQVTLSCSPISGHRSVSWYQQTPGQGLQFLFEYFSETQRNKGNFPGRFSGRQFSNSRSEMNVSTLELGDSALYLCASSLGAGENSNRYNTIYFGEGSWLTVV.

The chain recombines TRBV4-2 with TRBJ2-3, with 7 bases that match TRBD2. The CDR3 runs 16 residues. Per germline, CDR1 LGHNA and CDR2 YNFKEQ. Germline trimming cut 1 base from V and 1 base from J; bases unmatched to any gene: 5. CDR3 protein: CASSQGAGAGTDTQYF. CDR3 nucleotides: TGTGCCAGCAGCCAAGGGGCGGGAGCGGGCACAGATACGCAGTATTTT.

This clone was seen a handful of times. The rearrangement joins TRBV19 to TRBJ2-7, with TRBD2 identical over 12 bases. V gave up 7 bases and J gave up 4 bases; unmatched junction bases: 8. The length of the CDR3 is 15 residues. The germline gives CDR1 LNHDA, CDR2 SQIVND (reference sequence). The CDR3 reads CASTPASGGEYEQYF. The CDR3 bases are TGTGCCAGTACCCCGGCTAGCGGGGGGGAGTACGAGCAGTACTTC. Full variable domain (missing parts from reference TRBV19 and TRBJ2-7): DGGITQSPKYLFRKEGQNVTLSCEQNLNHDAMYWYRQDPGQGLRLIYYSQIVNDFQKGDIAEGYSVSREKKESFPLTVTSAQKNPTAFYLCASTPASGGEYEQYFGPGTRLTVT.

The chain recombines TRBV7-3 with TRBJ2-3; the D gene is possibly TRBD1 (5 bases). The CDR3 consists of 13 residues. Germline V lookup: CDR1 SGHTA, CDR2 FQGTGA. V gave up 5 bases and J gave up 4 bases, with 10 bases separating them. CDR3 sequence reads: CASSPVGADTQYF. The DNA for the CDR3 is TGTGCCAGCAGCCCAGTAGGGGCAGATACGCAGTATTTT.

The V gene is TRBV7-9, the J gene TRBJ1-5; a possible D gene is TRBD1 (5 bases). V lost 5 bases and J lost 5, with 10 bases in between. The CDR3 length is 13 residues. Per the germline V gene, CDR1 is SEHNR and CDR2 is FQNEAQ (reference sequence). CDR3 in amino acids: CASSGGADQPQHF. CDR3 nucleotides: TGTGCCAGCAGCGGAGGGGCCGATCAGCCCCAGCATTTT.

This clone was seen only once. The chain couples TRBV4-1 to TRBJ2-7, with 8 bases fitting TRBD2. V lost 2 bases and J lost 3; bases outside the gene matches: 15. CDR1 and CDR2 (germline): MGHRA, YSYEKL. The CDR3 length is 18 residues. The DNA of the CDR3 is TGCGCCAGCAGCCAAAAGTGGCTTCCCGGGACTAGTGTCTACGAGCAGTACTTC. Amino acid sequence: CASSQKWLPGTSVYEQYF.

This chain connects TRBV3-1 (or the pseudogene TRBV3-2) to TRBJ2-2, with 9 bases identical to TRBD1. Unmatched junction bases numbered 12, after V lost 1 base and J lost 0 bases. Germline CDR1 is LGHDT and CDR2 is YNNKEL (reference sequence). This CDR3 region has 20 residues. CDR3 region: CASSQVEGQGPIANTGELFF. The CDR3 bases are TGTGCCAGCAGCCAAGTAGAGGGACAGGGACCAATCGCGAACACCGGGGAGCTGTTTTTT.

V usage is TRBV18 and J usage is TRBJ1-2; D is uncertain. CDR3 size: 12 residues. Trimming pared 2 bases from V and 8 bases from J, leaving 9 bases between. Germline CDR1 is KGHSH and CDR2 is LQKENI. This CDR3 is CASSPAGEGYTF. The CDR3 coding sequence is TGTGCCAGCTCACCAGCCGGTGAGGGCTACACCTTC. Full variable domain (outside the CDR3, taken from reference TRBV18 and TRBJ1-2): NAGVMQNPRHLVRRRGQEARLRCSPMKGHSHVYWYRQLPEEGLKFMVYLQKENIIDESGMPKERFSAEFPKEGPSILRIQQVVRGDSAAYFCASSPAGEGYTFGSGTRLTVV.

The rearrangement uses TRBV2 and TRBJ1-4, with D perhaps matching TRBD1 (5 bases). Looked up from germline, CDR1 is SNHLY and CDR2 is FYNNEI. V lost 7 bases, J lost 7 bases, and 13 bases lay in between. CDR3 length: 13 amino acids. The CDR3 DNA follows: TGTGCCAGCACCGGCAGGGAGGGTGAAAAACTGTTTTTT. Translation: CASTGREGEKLFF.

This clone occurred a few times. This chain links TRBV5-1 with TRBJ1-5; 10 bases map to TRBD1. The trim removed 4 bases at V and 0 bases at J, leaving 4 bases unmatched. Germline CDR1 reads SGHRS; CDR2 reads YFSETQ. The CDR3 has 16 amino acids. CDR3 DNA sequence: TGCGCCAGCAGCATCGGGACAGGGGATAGCAATCAGCCCCAGCATTTT. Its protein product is CASSIGTGDSNQPQHF.

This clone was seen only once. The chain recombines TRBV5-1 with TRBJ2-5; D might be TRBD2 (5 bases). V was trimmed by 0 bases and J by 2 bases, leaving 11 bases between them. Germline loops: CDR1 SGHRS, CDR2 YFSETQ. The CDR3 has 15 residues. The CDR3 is CASSLGSRGQETQYF. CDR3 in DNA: TGCGCCAGCAGCTTGGGGAGCCGGGGACAAGAGACCCAGTACTTC. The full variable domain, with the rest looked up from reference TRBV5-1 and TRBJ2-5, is KAGVTQTPRYLIKTRGQQVTLSCSPISGHRSVSWYQQTPGQGLQFLFEYFSETQRNKGNFPGRFSGRQFSNSRSEMNVSTLELGDSALYLCASSLGSRGQETQYFGPGTRLLVL.

Here the CDR3 DNA reads TGTGCCAGCAGTTACACAACAGGGGCCAACTATGGCTACACCTTC. This encodes CASSYTTGANYGYTF. The chain links TRBV6-6 to TRBJ1-2, with 7 nucleotides matching TRBD1. V trimming: 2 bases; J trimming: 2 bases; junction bases outside the gene matches: 5. This CDR3 is 15 amino acids long. Germline V gene sequence: CDR1 MNHNY, CDR2 SVGAGI (reference sequence).

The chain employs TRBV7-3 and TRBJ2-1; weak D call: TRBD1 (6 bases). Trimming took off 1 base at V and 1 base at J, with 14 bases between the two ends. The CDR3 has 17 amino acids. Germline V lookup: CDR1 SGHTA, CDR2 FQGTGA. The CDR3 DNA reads TGTGCCAGCAGCTTAAACACAGGACAGCTATCCTACAATGAGCAGTTCTTC. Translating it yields CASSLNTGQLSYNEQFF.

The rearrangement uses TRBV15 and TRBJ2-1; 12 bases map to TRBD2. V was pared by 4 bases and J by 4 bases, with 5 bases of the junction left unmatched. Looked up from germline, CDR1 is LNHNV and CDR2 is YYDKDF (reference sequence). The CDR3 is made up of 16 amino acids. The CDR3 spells CATSKRTSGIYNEQFF. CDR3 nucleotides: TGTGCCACCAGCAAACGGACTAGCGGGATTTACAATGAGCAGTTCTTC.

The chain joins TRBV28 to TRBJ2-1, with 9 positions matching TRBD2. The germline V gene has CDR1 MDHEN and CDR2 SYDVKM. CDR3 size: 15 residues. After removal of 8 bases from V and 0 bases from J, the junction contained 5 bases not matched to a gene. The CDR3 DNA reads TGTGCCAGCCGCAAGCGGGAGGTCTCCTACAATGAGCAGTTCTTC. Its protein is CASRKREVSYNEQFF.

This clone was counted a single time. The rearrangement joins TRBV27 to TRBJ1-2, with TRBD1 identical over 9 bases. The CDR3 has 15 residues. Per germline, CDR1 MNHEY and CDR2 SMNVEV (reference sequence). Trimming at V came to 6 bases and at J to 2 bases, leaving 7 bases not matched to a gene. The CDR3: CASSRQGTGNYGYTF. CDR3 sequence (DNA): TGTGCCAGCAGCCGGCAAGGGACAGGGAACTATGGCTACACCTTC.

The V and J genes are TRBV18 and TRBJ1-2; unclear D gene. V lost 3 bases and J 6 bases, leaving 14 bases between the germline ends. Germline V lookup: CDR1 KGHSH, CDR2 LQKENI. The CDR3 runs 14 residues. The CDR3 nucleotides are TGTGCCAGCTCACCCAATCCATCCACGGATGGCTACACCTTC. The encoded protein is CASSPNPSTDGYTF.